This TCR beta chain is drawn from a study of vaccination and CD4 T cells after COVID-19. In the case of this clonotype: The antigen is unknown.

V was shortened by 1 base and J by 2 bases, with 11 bases between the two germline ends. This CDR3 has 15 residues. From germline, CDR1 is SGHAT and CDR2 FQNNGV. Treatment reported: approximately 9-day PBMC culture with coronavirus spike peptide pools or control peptides (ViraFEST assay). Positive tests by PCR, dated March to December 2020, predated US Alpha, Beta and Delta variants. Cultured CD4+ T-cell DNA underwent Oncomine TCR Beta short-read sequencing. TCRdb used MiXCR to reprocess the PCR reads, holding one entry per CDR3 protein. The sample lists more than 10,000 distinct CDR3 sequences, about three fifths occurring once.

This chain connects TRBV11-2 to TRBJ2-5; D gene unclear. This receptor was obtained from a human donor who had recovered from COVID-19. The source material was CD4+ T cells from blood, cultured in vitro, sampled before SARS-CoV-2 vaccination. The CDR3 spells CASSLVGGPQETQYF. CDR3 bases: TGTGCCAGCAGCTTAGTGGGCGGTCCACAAGAGACCCAGTACTTC.